This T cell receptor beta chain was captured in a study of siplizumab effects on memory and regulatory T cells. Notes on the study in general: Suppression by proliferating Tregs derived from siplizumab cultures was not verified.

For this clone: What it binds is unknown.

The CDR3 is made up of 19 amino acids. Losses at the gene ends were 3 bases for V and 8 bases for J; bases not matched to a gene: 20. CDR1 is SGDLS, CDR2 YYNGEE, per germline. The data were produced by immunoSEQ multiplex PCR, yet TCRdb's version contains in-frame clones alone and is incomplete. The sample yields 94,000 or so clones, around 95% seen once. The chain couples TRBV9 to TRBJ2-1; 10 bases are a match to TRBD2. Material for sequencing was naive CD4+ T cells sorted from blood. This TCR came from a human donor in good health. The CDR3, as DNA: TGTGCCAGCAGCGCGAGAATATATAGCGGGGGGCCCTACGACTATGAGCAGTTCTTC. It is translated as CASSARIYSGGPYDYEQFF.